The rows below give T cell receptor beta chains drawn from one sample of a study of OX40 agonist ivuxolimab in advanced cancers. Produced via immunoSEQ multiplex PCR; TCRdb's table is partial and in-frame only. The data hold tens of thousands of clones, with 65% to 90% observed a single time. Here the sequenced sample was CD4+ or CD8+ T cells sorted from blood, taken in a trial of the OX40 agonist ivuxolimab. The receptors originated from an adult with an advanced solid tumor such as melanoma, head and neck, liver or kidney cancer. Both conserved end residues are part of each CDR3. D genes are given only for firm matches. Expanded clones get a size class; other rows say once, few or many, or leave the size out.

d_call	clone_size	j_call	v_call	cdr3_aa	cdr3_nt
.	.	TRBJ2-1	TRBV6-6	CASRRGTEQFF	TGTGCCAGCAGACGGGGTACGGAGCAGTTCTTC
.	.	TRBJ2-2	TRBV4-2	CASSQDRRGDTGELFF	TGTGCCAGCAGCCAAGATCGAAGGGGGGATACCGGGGAGCTGTTTTTT
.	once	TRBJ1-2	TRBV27	CASTPGPVSNLREGYTF	TGTGCCAGCACCCCCGGTCCCGTCTCCAACCTACGCGAAGGCTACACCTTC
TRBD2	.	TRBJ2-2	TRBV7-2	CASSFSGGQAGELFF	TGTGCCAGCAGCTTTAGCGGGGGCCAGGCCGGGGAGCTGTTTTTT
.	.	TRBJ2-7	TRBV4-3	CASSHSYGQMPYEQYF	TGCGCCAGCAGCCATTCCTATGGCCAGATGCCCTACGAGCAGTACTTC
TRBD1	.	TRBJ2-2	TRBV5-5	CASSLRGGTLGTGELFF	TGTGCCAGCAGCTTGAGAGGGGGCACTTTGGGCACCGGGGAGCTGTTTTTT
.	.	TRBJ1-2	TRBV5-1	CASSDQGNYGYTF	TGCGCCAGCAGCGATCAGGGTAACTATGGCTACACCTTC
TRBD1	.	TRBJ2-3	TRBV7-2	CASSLAGGIGTDTQYF	TGTGCCAGCAGCTTAGCAGGGGGCATCGGCACAGATACGCAGTATTTT
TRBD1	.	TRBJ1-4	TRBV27	CASKGGGLQEKLFF	TGTGCCAGCAAAGGGGGCGGTCTGCAGGAAAAACTGTTTTTT
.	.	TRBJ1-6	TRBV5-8	CASSGDSPLHF	TGTGCCAGCTCGGGGGATTCACCCCTCCACTTT
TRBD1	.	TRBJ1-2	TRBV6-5	CASSPTGDYGYTF	TGTGCCAGCAGCCCGACAGGGGACTATGGCTACACCTTC
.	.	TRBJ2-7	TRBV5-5	CASSLGGISYEQYF	TGTGCCAGCAGCTTAGGTGGCATTTCTTACGAGCAGTACTTC
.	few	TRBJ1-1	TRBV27	CASSQPGENTEAFF	TGTGCCAGCTCTCAACCAGGGGAGAACACTGAAGCTTTCTTT
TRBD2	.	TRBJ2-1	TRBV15	CATSRSGGSADEQFF	TGTGCCACCAGCAGGTCTGGCGGGAGCGCGGATGAGCAGTTCTTC
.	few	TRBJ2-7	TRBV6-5	CASSYAPSYEQYF	TGTGCCAGCAGTTACGCTCCTTCTTACGAGCAGTACTTC